The T cell receptor (beta chain) under discussion was sequenced for a study of CD8+CD57+ T cells in acquired aplastic anemia. Study-wide background: Quantities of DNA derived from sorted CD4+ and CD8+ cells averaged about 3.2 ug.

Germline assignment: CDR1 SQVTM and CDR2 ANQGSEA. This CDR3 comprises 14 residues. As regards this clonotype: Its antigen is unknown.

Patients picked for sequencing had shown CD8+CD57+ cell expansion detected by flow cytometry. General observations from the study: CD8+ Simpson's diversity did not differ significantly between patients and controls.

The template used for profiling TCR beta VDJ and CDR3 was genomic DNA. In TCRdb, the reads were re-called with MiXCR into one record per CDR3 protein. The repertoire includes about 43,000 distinct CDR3 sequences, about 63% of them detected once, and 59% sits in the top ten. The sample was sorted CD4+, CD8+, or CD8+CD57+ T cells (not recorded which) from PBMCs. The chain joins TRBV29-1 to TRBJ2-1; 11 positions agree with TRBD1. The sequence was collected from a human donor with aplastic anemia. DNA of the CDR3: TGCAGTCCGGACAGGGGGCTTGACTACAATGAGCAGTTCTTC. Translating it yields CSPDRGLDYNEQFF.